A selection of T cell receptor beta chains follows, all from one sample in a study of T cell responses to AZD1222 COVID-19 vaccine. TCRdb's copy holds only in-frame clones and misses some; the assay was immunoSEQ multiplex PCR. The data hold over 70,000 clones, with around 88% observed a single time. The sequencing used peripheral blood, collected on day 0 of MenACWY control vaccination. All receptors come from an adult in good health. CDR3s include the opening cysteine and the closing phenylalanine or tryptophan. A D gene is named only where the DNA matches it firmly. Size values are once, few and many counts, or a class for expanded clones, and some rows have none.

clone_size	d_call	v_call	cdr3_length	j_call	cdr3_nt	cdr3_aa
-	-	TRBV28	16	TRBJ2-6	TGTGCCAGCGCCCTTACAGGGACAACTGGGGCCAACGTCCTGACTTTC	CASALTGTTGANVLTF
-	-	TRBV28	19	TRBJ1-3	TGTGCCAGCAGGCAAAGACATACCACAGGGCCGTATTCTGGAAACACCATATATTTT	CASRQRHTTGPYSGNTIYF
-	-	TRBV2	14	TRBJ1-1	TGTGCCAGCAGTGAACGAACTCAGAACACTGAAGCTTTCTTT	CASSERTQNTEAFF
-	-	TRBV6-1	15	TRBJ1-5	TGTGCCAGCAGTGAGCTCAGGGTAAGCAATCAGCCCCAGCATTTT	CASSELRVSNQPQHF
-	TRBD1	TRBV7-7	14	TRBJ2-7	TGTGCCAGCAGCTTATTGGGACAGGGGAGCGAGCAGTACTTC	CASSLLGQGSEQYF
-	-	TRBV30	11	TRBJ1-1	TGTGCCTGGAGTGTTGGGGGAGAAGCTTTCTTT	CAWSVGGEAFF
-	TRBD1	TRBV2	14	TRBJ1-4	TGTGCCAGCAGGGGGACAGGGGAAGGAGAAAAACTGTTTTTT	CASRGTGEGEKLFF
-	TRBD1	TRBV3-1/TRBV3-2	15	TRBJ1-2	TGTGCCAGCAGCCAAGGGGACAGCATTAACTATGGCTACACCTTC	CASSQGDSINYGYTF
-	-	TRBV3-1/TRBV3-2	15	TRBJ2-7	TGTGCCAGCAGCCAAGTGGGAAGCGGTTCCTACGAGCAGTACTTC	CASSQVGSGSYEQYF
many	-	TRBV11-3	15	TRBJ2-1	TGTGCCAGCAGCTCCCAGCTAGGCAGGAACAATGAGCAGTTCTTC	CASSSQLGRNNEQFF
once	TRBD1	TRBV7-2	16	TRBJ1-6	TGTGCCAGCAGCGGATACAGGGGTAGTGCCTATTCACCCCTCCACTTT	CASSGYRGSAYSPLHF
-	-	TRBV11-2	14	TRBJ1-2	TGTGCCAGCAGTTCCGGGGAGGGGCACTATGGCTACACCTTC	CASSSGEGHYGYTF
-	TRBD1	TRBV10-3	14	TRBJ2-1	TGTGCCATCACCAAAGACAGGGGTGTCGATGAGCAGTTCTTC	CAITKDRGVDEQFF
once	-	TRBV7-2	13	TRBJ1-1	TGTGCCAGCAGCTTAGTACAGAACACTGAAGCTTTCTTT	CASSLVQNTEAFF
-	-	TRBV5-6	15	TRBJ1-5	TGTGCCAGCATCTTGCGACAGGTGGGCAATCAGCCCCAGCATTTT	CASILRQVGNQPQHF
-	-	TRBV5-1	14	TRBJ2-7	TGCGCCAGCAGCCCAAGACAGAGCTCCTACGAGCAGTACTTC	CASSPRQSSYEQYF
-	-	TRBV5-4	15	TRBJ1-1	TGTGCCAGCAGCGGAGAACAGGGCGGAAGGACTGAAGCTTTCTTT	CASSGEQGGRTEAFF
-	-	TRBV15	12	TRBJ1-4	TGTGCCACCAGCAGAGCGAATGAAAAACTGTTTTTT	CATSRANEKLFF
-	-	TRBV18	13	TRBJ2-7	TGTGCCAGCTCACCCTCCCTATACTCCGAGCAGTACTTC	CASSPSLYSEQYF
-	-	TRBV7-3	14	TRBJ2-7	TGTGCCAGCAGCTTAAGCCCGGGGACCTACGAGCAGTACTTC	CASSLSPGTYEQYF
-	-	TRBV30	17	TRBJ1-2	TGTGCCTGGAGTCCAGACTCGGGGCAGCAAAACCGAAATGGCTACACCTTC	CAWSPDSGQQNRNGYTF
-	-	TRBV7-8	12	TRBJ1-2	TGTGCCAGCAGCCACGAGGGGGGTGGCTACACCTTC	CASSHEGGGYTF
-	-	TRBV20-1	11	TRBJ1-2	TGCAGTGCTAGAGTTGACTATGGCTACACCTTC	CSARVDYGYTF
-	-	TRBV6-1	17	TRBJ1-2	TGTGCCAGCAGTGAAGGAGTCGTGGGGTGGGGAGCGTATGGCTACACCTTC	CASSEGVVGWGAYGYTF
-	TRBD2	TRBV30	19	TRBJ2-1	TGTGCCTGGAGTTCCCGACTAGCGGGGGGGCTAAGCTCCTACAATGAGCAGTTCTTC	CAWSSRLAGGLSSYNEQFF
-	-	TRBV6-1	12	TRBJ1-5	TGTGCCAGCAGTGAGAGGGCTCAGCCCCAGCATTTT	CASSERAQPQHF
-	TRBD2	TRBV18	16	TRBJ2-7	TGTGCCAGCTCTCCGACTAGCGGGGTTACACCCTACGAGCAGTACTTC	CASSPTSGVTPYEQYF
-	-	TRBV6-6	15	TRBJ1-6	TGTGCCAGCAGTTACAGGCAGGCCAGGGATTCACCCCTCCACTTT	CASSYRQARDSPLHF
-	TRBD1	TRBV6-1	13	TRBJ1-1	TGTGCCAGCAGTGATAGGGACAGGGGGCAAGCTTTCTTT	CASSDRDRGQAFF
-	-	TRBV7-9	11	TRBJ1-6	TGTGCCAGCAGCTTATCTGGGTCCCTCCACTTT	CASSLSGSLHF
once	-	TRBV2	15	TRBJ2-7	TGTGCCAGCAACAAGGGGGGCAGGTCCGACTACGAGCAGTACTTC	CASNKGGRSDYEQYF
-	-	TRBV28	17	TRBJ2-5	TGTGCCAGCAGTTTATGGCCGGGGAGAGACCCCTTCGGTGGCCAGTACTTC	CASSLWPGRDPFGGQYF
-	TRBD1	TRBV18	14	TRBJ1-1	TGTGCCAGCTCACCCAGCACAGGGGGCACTGAAGCTTTCTTT	CASSPSTGGTEAFF
-	TRBD1	TRBV3-1/TRBV3-2	16	TRBJ2-1	TGTGCCAGCAGCCCCAGGAGACAGGGGCTTGGGGGTGAGCAGTTCTTC	CASSPRRQGLGGEQFF
-	TRBD2	TRBV6-1	15	TRBJ2-7	TGTGCCAGCAGTGAGGAGCGGGGGGATCCTTACGAGCAGTACTTC	CASSEERGDPYEQYF
-	-	TRBV19	14	TRBJ2-7	TGTGCCAGTAGTATCTCCGGAGATTCCTACGAGCAGTACTTC	CASSISGDSYEQYF
-	-	TRBV4-3	16	TRBJ1-2	TGCGCCAGCAGCCAAGATTTCGAGAGTCAGGTCGGAGGCTACACCTTC	CASSQDFESQVGGYTF
once	TRBD1	TRBV6-5	15	TRBJ1-1	TGTGCCAGCAGTAGCACAGGGGGCAAAAGAACTGAAGCTTTCTTT	CASSSTGGKRTEAFF
-	-	TRBV7-2	14	TRBJ1-2	TGTGCCAGCAGCTTAGCGTCGGCTAACTATGGCTACACCTTC	CASSLASANYGYTF
-	-	TRBV15	13	TRBJ1-2	TGTGCCACCAGCAGAGATCGGATCTATGGCTACACCTTC	CATSRDRIYGYTF
-	-	TRBV19	14	TRBJ2-7	TGTGCCAGTAGTAAGGTCGGGCAGAACTACGAGCAGTACTTC	CASSKVGQNYEQYF
-	TRBD1	TRBV18	15	TRBJ1-2	TGTGCCAGCTCACCACAGACAGGGCCCAACTATGGCTACACCTTC	CASSPQTGPNYGYTF
-	-	TRBV5-1	12	TRBJ1-1	TGCGCCAGCAGGGAGGACAACCGAGAAGCTTTCTTT	CASREDNREAFF
-	-	TRBV4-1	18	TRBJ2-2	TGCGCCAGCAGCCAAGCTACGGGGTTAGGGACGGCTCGAAGAGAGCTGTTTTTT	CASSQATGLGTARRELFF
-	-	TRBV19	17	TRBJ1-5	TGTGCCAGTAGTATAGAAGGAGGGCAGGGGTTTTCTCAGCCCCAGCATTTT	CASSIEGGQGFSQPQHF
-	-	TRBV4-1	14	TRBJ1-1	TGCGCCAGCAGCCCTCTTGAGTCCCCAAGTGATGCTTTCTTT	CASSPLESPSDAFF
once	TRBD2	TRBV9	14	TRBJ2-1	TGTGCCAGCAGCGATAGCGGGGGGGCCGATGAGCAGTTCTTC	CASSDSGGADEQFF